This TCR beta chain stems from a study of shared clonotypes between healthy human individuals (dated by TCRdb to the early 2020s). About the study as a whole: Two women and three men aged 18 to 49 years were included in the cohort. Leukapheresis yielded between about 0.9 and 8.9 billion PBMCs per donor. Per donor, three plates each were used for CD4 naive and CD4 memory, two for CD8 naive, and one for CD8 memory. Different laboratories and diverse techniques were used to prepare libraries and sequence TCR repertoires, to increase sequencing depth and limit assay-specific biases. Blood TCR repertoires of roughly five healthy adults were deeply sequenced to estimate repertoire size and the extent of clonotype sharing between individuals. What the authors observed across the whole study: Higher generation probabilities were observed for clonotypes shared by all four sorted-subset donors than for non-shared clonotypes. Pairwise subsampling indicated that sequencing depth was expected to affect the degree of clonotype sharing among donors. Sampling was limited to blood, and TCR repertoires in tissue likely differ from TCR repertoires in blood. The genetic and exposure-history diversity represented was limited by the small number of donors. Sharing across a few donors was observed for approximately 4.6% of naive CD4, about 3.2% of naive CD8, 2% to 2.5% of memory CD4, and 0.4% of memory CD8 clonotypes. Rarefaction of sorted-subset datasets indicated incomplete sequencing despite the large sequencing depth. Larger estimated clonotype richness was generally found for naive subsets than for memory subsets.

With respect to this clone: The target of this receptor is not known. Base qualities were left out, and no much larger clone turns up one base away.

The donors were healthy, HIV-negative adults who had no recently reported acute infections or vaccinations. Only Caucasian adults living in Nashville, Tennessee, USA were represented among the donors. CD4+ T cells were enriched by magnetic negative selection; naive cells were then positively selected on CD45RA, and the negative fraction formed the memory subset. Blood was collected by leukapheresis, and PBMCs were isolated by Ficoll-Histopaque density gradient centrifugation and then cryopreserved in liquid nitrogen vapor phase. Analytical flow cytometry was used to check the purity and quantity of every magnetically sorted T cell population. From each sorted fraction, genomic DNA was isolated and quantified by UV absorbance on a Nanodrop 2000c. Using the deep immunoSEQ assay, TCR CDR3 regions were amplified from genomic DNA by multiplex PCR. Extracted genomic DNA from each cell subset was spread evenly across all wells of several immunoSEQ 96-well plates, with each plate serving as a replicate. For sorted subsets, each replicate PCR was loaded with about 0.2 ug genomic DNA, equivalent to about 30,000 T cell genomes. Purified libraries were quantified with a Qubit 3.0 fluorometer, sized on a Bioanalyzer 2100, and re-quantified with the KAPA Library Quantification kit. Every immunoSEQ 96-well plate was sequenced on a separate single-read 150-cycle Illumina NextSeq 550 flow cell. The authors processed their data as follows. Because the immunoSEQ output included only junctional sequences and no quality scores, the filtering could not be the same as the filtering used for full-length reads. To assign V/J genes and CDR3, sequences were annotated against IMGT germline references using PyIR, a Python wrapper for IgBLAST v1.9. Any read was removed if the V/J assignment was weak (E-value above 1e-6), the CDR3 was missing, or the read contained stop codons, out-of-frame junctions, or ambiguous translated residues. A V3J clonotype was defined by an identical inferred V gene, J gene, and CDR3 amino acid sequence. The percentage overlap between two repertoires was calculated by dividing the number of shared unique clonotypes by the size of the smaller repertoire. Richness of each repertoire was evaluated using RTK rarefaction, the Chao1 estimator, and Recon v2.1 estimates of unobserved clonotypes. Generation probabilities for all TCRbeta clonotypes obtained by the gDNA method from a handful of donors were computed using OLGA. This immuneACCESS table, as held by TCRdb, lists in-frame sequences with V and J called but not all clones. Of the missing ones, under half trace to an unresolved V gene in checked studies; the others have no known cause. The DNA was the basis for D and trimming; V, J and clone size are from that table. In all, the sample holds about 2 million clones, and 85% to 95% of those were seen once. The ten most abundant clones make up 0.1% to 0.15% of the sample.

The sequenced sample was naive CD4+ T cells sorted from blood. The sample's cell subset or site, from its label and the paper: CD45RA+ positively selected. This receptor was identified in a man between 18 and 35 years old in good health.

The base sequence is TGCGCCAGCAGCCAAGGTTCCGGACTCATCAGCACAGATACGCAGTATTTT. Translated, it gives CASSQGSGLISTDTQYF. The rearranged segments are TRBV4-1 and TRBJ2-3; TRBD2 is perhaps the D gene, given 5 matching bases. Taken from the germline V gene, the CDR1 and CDR2 loops are MGHRA and YSYEKL. Inclusive of the bounding cysteine and phenylalanine, the CDR3 is 17 residues long. Kept here is only the CDR3 DNA, which spans 51 bases and is read in frame from base 1. Trimming removed 1 base from V and 0 bases from J, leaving 14 bases between the germline ends.